Following are 26 T cell receptor beta chains from one sample sequenced in a study of Ad26.COV2.S vaccination and SARS-CoV-2 variants. Method: immunoSEQ multiplex PCR; TCRdb's copy keeps in-frame clones and lacks some. The sample includes about 350,000 clones, approximately 85% of them seen just once. Treatment given: around 19 received Ad26.COV2.S at low or high dose, single or two shots; five or six received placebo; per-sample allocation not given. Sampling took place 63 days after the first vaccine or placebo injection. The sample was peripheral blood, taken in a trial of Ad26.COV2.S vaccine versus placebo. Receptors originate from a person between 18 and 59 years old who received the Ad26.COV2.S COVID-19 vaccine or a placebo.

The V and J genes are TRBV13 and TRBJ2-3; 8 bases map to TRBD2. The V gene's germline CDR1 is PRHDT and CDR2 FYEKMQ (reference sequence). The CDR3 has 18 residues. The J segment lost 3 bases and the V segment lost 1 base, leaving 12 bases of the junction unmatched. The CDR3 DNA sequence: TGTGCCAGCAGCTTAGCGGTATTGAGCGGGAGTTTGACAGATACGCAGTATTTT. Protein sequence: CASSLAVLSGSLTDTQYF.

J is TRBJ2-7 and V is TRBV3-1 (or the pseudogene TRBV3-2); D not resolved. CDR3 length: 12 residues. Trimming removed 1 base at V and 8 bases at J, with 9 bases between. Germline V lookup: CDR1 LGHDT, CDR2 YNNKEL (reference sequence). The CDR3 DNA reads as TGTGCCAGCAGCCAAGCCTCCTTAAAGCAGTACTTC. Encoded protein: CASSQASLKQYF.

The chain is built from TRBV18 and TRBJ1-4; TRBD1 matches at 7 bases. After removal of 3 bases from V and 3 bases from J, the junction contained 4 bases not matched to a gene. CDR1 and CDR2 from the germline V gene are KGHSH and LQKENI. CDR3 size: 15 residues. The CDR3 nucleotides read TGTGCCAGCTCACCCCGACAGGGCTCTAATGAAAAACTGTTTTTT. Translating gives CASSPRQGSNEKLFF.

CDR3 in amino acids: CASSEAGRASYEQYF. Written as DNA, the CDR3 is TGTGCCAGCAGTGAAGCGGGGAGGGCTTCCTACGAGCAGTACTTC. The chain couples TRBV6-1 to TRBJ2-7, with 7 bases matching TRBD2. There are 15 residues in the CDR3. The germline gives CDR1 MNHNS, CDR2 SASEGT. Trimming at V came to 0 bases and at J to 1 base, leaving 3 bases not matched to a gene.

The chain recombines TRBV14 with TRBJ2-7; 8 bases are shared with TRBD2. Trimming at V came to 0 bases and at J to 6 bases, leaving 10 bases not matched to a gene. The CDR3 spans 16 residues. Per germline, CDR1 SGHDN and CDR2 FVKESK. This CDR3 is CASSQDRELAASEQYF. The DNA of the CDR3 is TGTGCCAGCAGCCAAGATCGTGAACTAGCGGCGTCCGAGCAGTACTTC.

The CDR3 DNA sequence: TGTGCCAGCAGCTCTCACGACAGGGCCGCAAGAAACACCATATATTTT. Translating it yields CASSSHDRAARNTIYF. V is TRBV21-1 and J is TRBJ1-3; the D call in the table, TRBD1, was not verified against the DNA. TRBV21-1 corresponds to a pseudogene. The CDR3 consists of 16 residues.

In DNA, the CDR3 is TGTGCCAGCAGTGAGCGGACTCCAGAGACCCAGTACTTC. As protein: CASSERTPETQYF. The chain is built from TRBV2 and TRBJ2-5, with D maybe TRBD2 (5 bases). This CDR3 contains 13 residues. The V end was cut by 3 bases, the J end by 4 bases, with 9 bases between. In germline, CDR1 is SNHLY, CDR2 FYNNEI.

The CDR3 region has the DNA TGTGCCAGCAAGACTCTGACAGGGGGCGAGCAGTACTTC. Residues: CASKTLTGGEQYF. This chain links TRBV27 with TRBJ2-7, with 9 nucleotides matching TRBD1. This CDR3 comprises 13 residues. In germline, CDR1 is MNHEY, CDR2 SMNVEV (reference sequence). The V and J ends lost 7 bases and 6 bases, in that order; junction bases with no gene match: 7.

The chain recombines TRBV21-1 with TRBJ2-2; the DNA was not used to check the table's D call, TRBD1. TRBV21-1 is deemed a pseudogene. The CDR3 covers 13 residues. As DNA, the CDR3 is TGTGCCAGCAGCAAAAGGGGGTCCGGGGAGCTGTTTTTT. Translated, it gives CASSKRGSGELFF.

The genes are TRBV9 and TRBJ1-1; D is unclear. V was cut by 0 bases and J by 5 bases, with 11 bases left in between. CDR1 and CDR2 from the germline V gene are SGDLS and YYNGEE. CDR3 size: 14 residues. CDR3: CASSVDEGRTEAFF. The CDR3 bases are TGTGCCAGCAGCGTAGATGAGGGAAGGACTGAAGCTTTCTTT.

With regard to this clone: This specimen includes other DNA sequences encoding the same CDR3. The CDR3 nucleotides are TGTGCCAGCAGTTACTCTAGCCGCACCGGGGAGCTGTTTTTT. Amino acids: CASSYSSRTGELFF. The rearrangement uses TRBV6-2 or TRBV6-3 and TRBJ2-2; no clear D. CDR1 and CDR2 from the germline V gene are MNHEY and SVGEGT. The ends were cut back, 0 bases at V and 4 bases at J, with 6 bases in the middle. The CDR3 runs 14 residues.

The genes are TRBV5-1 and TRBJ2-2, with 10 bases matching TRBD1. Trimming took 4 bases from V and 4 from J; bases not matched to a gene: 4. The CDR3 has 15 residues. Per the germline V gene, CDR1 is SGHRS and CDR2 is YFSETQ. CDR3 region: CASSPRTGGTGELFF. The CDR3 nucleotides are TGCGCCAGCAGCCCCAGGACAGGGGGCACCGGGGAGCTGTTTTTT.

V gene TRBV4-3 combines with J gene TRBJ2-1; weak D call: TRBD2 (6 bases). V dropped 0 bases and J dropped 6 bases, with 15 bases sitting between them. CDR1 and CDR2 (germline): LGHNA, YSLEER. The CDR3 spans 16 residues. CDR3 sequence: CASSQDRGTGVNEQFF. The CDR3, as DNA: TGCGCCAGCAGCCAAGATCGTGGGACTGGAGTCAATGAGCAGTTCTTC.

The rearrangement links TRBV15 to TRBJ1-2, with 12 bases that match TRBD1. The V gene end was trimmed by 6 bases and the J gene end by 3 bases; junction bases not matched to a gene: 8. From germline, CDR1 is LNHNV and CDR2 YYDKDF (reference sequence). The CDR3 totals 16 residues. The CDR3, as DNA: TGTGCCACCAGTGTCGGGACAGGGGGCAGGGACTATGGCTACACCTTC. This sequence encodes CATSVGTGGRDYGYTF. Supplemented by reference TRBV15 and TRBJ1-2, the full variable domain reads DAMVIQNPRYQVTQFGKPVTLSCSQTLNHNVMYWYQQKSSQAPKLLFHYYDKDFNNEADTPDNFQSRRPNTSFCFLDIRSPGLGDTAMYLCATSVGTGGRDYGYTFGSGTRLTVV.

This chain joins TRBV27 and TRBJ1-2; D not certain. Per germline, CDR1 MNHEY and CDR2 SMNVEV (reference sequence). V gave up 3 bases and J gave up 4 bases, with 12 bases separating them. The length of the CDR3 is 14 residues. In nucleotides, the CDR3 is TGTGCCAGCAGTTTCTCCGGGTCCCTCTATGGCTACACCTTC. It yields the protein CASSFSGSLYGYTF.

The chain carries TRBV6-5 and TRBJ2-3; D is perhaps TRBD1 (6 bases). The V gene's germline CDR1 is MNHEY and CDR2 SVGAGI. The CDR3 extends over 14 amino acids. CDR3 in DNA: TGTCGGGCCCCTAGACAGGTTTTTACAGATACGCAGTATTTT. Its translation: CRAPRQVFTDTQYF.

This clone was detected only a few times. J is TRBJ2-1 and V is TRBV18; D is perhaps TRBD1 (5 bases). CDR3 length equals 15 residues. V was trimmed by 3 bases and J by 0 bases, leaving 9 bases between them. Germline V CDR1 and CDR2: KGHSH, LQKENI. CDR3 bases: TGTGCCAGCTCACCGCAGGGTAGCTCCTACAATGAGCAGTTCTTC. Its protein product is CASSPQGSSYNEQFF.

The chain uses TRBV2 and TRBJ2-7, with D perhaps TRBD1 or TRBD2 (5 bases each). CDR3 length: 15 amino acids. In germline, CDR1 is SNHLY, CDR2 FYNNEI. With 6 bases removed from V and 2 bases from J, the gap between germline ends came to 17 bases. CDR3 bases: TGTGCCAGCAGACTCCGGGACGCAGGTACCTACGAGCAGTACTTC. It encodes CASRLRDAGTYEQYF.

Comment on this clone: One junction end does not reproduce the germline sequence, and a read error may be involved. V and J are TRBV6-2 or TRBV6-3 and TRBJ2-7, with no clear D. Germline-derived CDR1 and CDR2 are MNHEY and SVGEGT. This CDR3 is 12 amino acids long. The DNA of the CDR3 is TGTGCCAGCAGTTCACCGGGTTACGTGCAGTACTTC. Translating gives CASSSPGYVQYF.

CDR3 sequence reads: CAISEGTAQAGANVLTF. The CDR3 nucleotides read TGTGCCATCAGTGAGGGGACAGCCCAGGCTGGGGCCAACGTCCTGACTTTC. This chain links TRBV10-3 with TRBJ2-6, with 7 bases matching TRBD1. Germline loops: CDR1 ENHRY, CDR2 SYGVKD. The CDR3 is made up of 17 amino acids. Losses at the gene ends were 2 bases for V and 2 bases for J; bases not matched to a gene: 6.

This chain joins TRBV2 and TRBJ2-1; 9 nucleotides agree with TRBD2. There are 12 residues in the CDR3. Germline trimming cut 10 bases from V and 9 bases from J; bases unmatched to any gene: 7. Germline assignment: CDR1 SNHLY and CDR2 FYNNEI. DNA of the CDR3: TGTGCCACCGGGACTAGCAGGACTGAGCAGTTCTTC. Protein sequence: CATGTSRTEQFF.

The chain is built from TRBV19 and TRBJ2-3; D may be TRBD2 (5 bases). This CDR3 comprises 14 residues. In germline, CDR1 is LNHDA, CDR2 SQIVND (reference sequence). Deletions cut 2 bases from V and 2 bases from J, with 8 bases between. The DNA of the CDR3 is TGTGCCAGTAGTATATCCGGGATCACAGATACGCAGTATTTT. It codes for CASSISGITDTQYF.

This clone came up a few times. The chain couples TRBV5-1 to TRBJ2-1; D gene uncertain. The CDR3 spans 16 residues. The V end was cut by 0 bases, the J end by 0 bases, with 10 bases between. The germline gives CDR1 SGHRS, CDR2 YFSETQ. In DNA, the CDR3 is TGCGCCAGCAGCTTGGGGGCAGATATCTCCTACAATGAGCAGTTCTTC. Translated, it gives CASSLGADISYNEQFF.

This rearrangement joins TRBV2 to TRBJ2-1; D is possibly TRBD1 or TRBD2 (6 bases each). CDR3 length: 16 amino acids. Germline CDR1 and CDR2: SNHLY and FYNNEI. The ends were cut back, 3 bases at V and 1 base at J, with 13 bases in the middle. The CDR3 here is CASSDRGLRSYNEQFF. In DNA, the CDR3 is TGTGCCAGCAGTGATCGGGGGCTTCGGTCCTACAATGAGCAGTTCTTC.

This clone has just one count. The V call is TRBV9, the J call TRBJ2-7, with D possibly being TRBD2 (6 bases). This CDR3 region has 15 residues. The V gene's germline CDR1 is SGDLS and CDR2 YYNGEE. The V gene lost 0 bases and the J gene lost 5 bases, with 15 bases spanning the gap. CDR3 amino acids: CASSVGERENHEQYF. The CDR3 DNA reads as TGTGCCAGCAGCGTAGGTGAACGGGAGAACCACGAGCAGTACTTC.

The chain is built from TRBV2 and TRBJ2-2; 10 nucleotides line up with TRBD1. The CDR3 is 18 residues long. Germline V gives CDR1 SNHLY, CDR2 FYNNEI. V lost 6 bases, J lost 6 bases, and 16 bases stayed unmatched. Here the CDR3 DNA reads TGTGCCAGCAGCGGACAGGGGGGCTGGGATACGCGGGCCGGGGAGCTGTTTTTT. It codes for CASSGQGGWDTRAGELFF.